This TCR beta chain was retrieved from a study of blood T cell repertoires in COVID-19. This table comes from immunoSEQ multiplex PCR, and its TCRdb copy is limited to in-frame clones, with some not included. This sample carries about 230,000 clones, about 91% of them seen once, and the ten largest clones take 2% to 3%. The CDR3 covers 15 residues. Germline V gene lookup returns CDR1 SGHTA and CDR2 FQGNSA. J gave up 5 bases and V 3 bases, and 8 bases lay outside the gene matches. This clone was seen only once. Sequenced: PBMCs or T cells enriched from blood (not recorded which). This clonotype originated in a woman between 40 and 50 years old with acute COVID-19. The V and J genes are TRBV7-2 and TRBJ2-5; 8 nucleotides align to TRBD2. The CDR3 DNA follows: TGTGCCAGCAGCTTCAATCCGGGACTAGTTGAGACCCAGTACTTC. Protein: CASSFNPGLVETQYF.